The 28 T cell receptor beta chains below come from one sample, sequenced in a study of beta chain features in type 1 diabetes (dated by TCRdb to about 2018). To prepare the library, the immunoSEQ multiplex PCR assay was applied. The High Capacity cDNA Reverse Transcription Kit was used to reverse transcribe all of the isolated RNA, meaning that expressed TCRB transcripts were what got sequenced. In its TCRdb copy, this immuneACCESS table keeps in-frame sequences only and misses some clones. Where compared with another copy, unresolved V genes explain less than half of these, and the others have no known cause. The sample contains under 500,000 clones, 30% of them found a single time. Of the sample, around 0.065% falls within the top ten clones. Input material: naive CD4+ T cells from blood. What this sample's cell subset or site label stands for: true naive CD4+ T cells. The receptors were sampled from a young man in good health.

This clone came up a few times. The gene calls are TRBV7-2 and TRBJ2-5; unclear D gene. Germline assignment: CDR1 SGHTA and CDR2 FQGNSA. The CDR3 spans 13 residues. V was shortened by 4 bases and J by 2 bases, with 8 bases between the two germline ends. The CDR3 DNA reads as TGTGCCAGCAGCTCTTCCCGGCAAGAGACCCAGTACTTC. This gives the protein CASSSSRQETQYF. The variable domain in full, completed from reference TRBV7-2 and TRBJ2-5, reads GAGVSQSPSNKVTEKGKDVELRCDPISGHTALYWYRQSLGQGLEFLIYFQGNSAPDKSGLPSDRFSAERTGGSVSTLTIQRTQQEDSAVYLCASSSSRQETQYFGPGTRLLVL.

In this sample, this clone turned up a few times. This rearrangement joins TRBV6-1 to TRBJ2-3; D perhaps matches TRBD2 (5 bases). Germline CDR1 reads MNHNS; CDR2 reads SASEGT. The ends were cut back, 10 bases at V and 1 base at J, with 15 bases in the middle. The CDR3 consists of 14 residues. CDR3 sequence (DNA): TGTGCCAACGAGGACTCCGCGGGCACAGATACGCAGTATTTT. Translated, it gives CANEDSAGTDTQYF.

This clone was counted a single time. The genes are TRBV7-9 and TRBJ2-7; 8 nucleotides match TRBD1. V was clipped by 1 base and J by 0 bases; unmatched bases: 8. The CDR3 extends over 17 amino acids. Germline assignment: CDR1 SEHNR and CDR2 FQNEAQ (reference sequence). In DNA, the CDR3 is TGTGCCAGCAGCTTAGATTCAGGACAGGGCTTCTCCTACGAGCAGTACTTC. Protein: CASSLDSGQGFSYEQYF.

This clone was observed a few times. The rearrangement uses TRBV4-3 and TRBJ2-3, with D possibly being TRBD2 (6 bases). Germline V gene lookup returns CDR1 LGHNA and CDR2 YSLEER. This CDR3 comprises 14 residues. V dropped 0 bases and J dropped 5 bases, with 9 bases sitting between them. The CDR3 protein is CASSQDHGRDTQYF. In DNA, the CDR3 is TGCGCCAGCAGCCAAGATCACGGGAGAGATACGCAGTATTTT.

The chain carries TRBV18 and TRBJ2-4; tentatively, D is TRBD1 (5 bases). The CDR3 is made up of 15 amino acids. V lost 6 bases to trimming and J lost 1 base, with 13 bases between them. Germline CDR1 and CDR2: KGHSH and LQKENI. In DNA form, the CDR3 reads TGTGCCAGCTCGACGACCTCAGGGGCCAAAAACATTCAGTACTTC. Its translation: CASSTTSGAKNIQYF.

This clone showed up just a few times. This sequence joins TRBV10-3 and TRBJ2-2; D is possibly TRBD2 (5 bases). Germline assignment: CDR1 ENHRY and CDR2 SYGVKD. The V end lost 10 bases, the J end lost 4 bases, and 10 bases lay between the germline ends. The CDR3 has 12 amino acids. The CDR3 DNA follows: TGTGCCAGCGCTGCGGGCACCGGGGAGCTGTTTTTT. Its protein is CASAAGTGELFF.

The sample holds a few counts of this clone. The CDR3, as DNA: TGCGCCAGCAGCATAGGGACGGCGGGTCCGGCCAATGAGCAGTTCTTC. Its protein is CASSIGTAGPANEQFF. The chain employs TRBV4-3 and TRBJ2-1; D is possibly TRBD1 or TRBD2 (5 bases each). V shed 5 bases and J shed 6 bases, with 20 bases lying between them. CDR3 length: 16 amino acids. CDR1 is LGHNA and CDR2 is YSLEER in the germline V gene.

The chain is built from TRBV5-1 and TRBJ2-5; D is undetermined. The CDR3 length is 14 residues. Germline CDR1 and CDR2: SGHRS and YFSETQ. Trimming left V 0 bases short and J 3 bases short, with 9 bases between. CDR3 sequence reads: CASSLDRWEETQYF. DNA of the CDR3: TGCGCCAGCAGCTTGGACCGATGGGAAGAGACCCAGTACTTC.

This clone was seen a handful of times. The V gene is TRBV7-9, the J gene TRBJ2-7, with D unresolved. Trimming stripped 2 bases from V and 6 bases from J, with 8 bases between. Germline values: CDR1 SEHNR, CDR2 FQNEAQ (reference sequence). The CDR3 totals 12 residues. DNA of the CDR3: TGTGCCAGCAGCTTAAAGAACGGCGAGCAGTACTTC. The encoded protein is CASSLKNGEQYF.

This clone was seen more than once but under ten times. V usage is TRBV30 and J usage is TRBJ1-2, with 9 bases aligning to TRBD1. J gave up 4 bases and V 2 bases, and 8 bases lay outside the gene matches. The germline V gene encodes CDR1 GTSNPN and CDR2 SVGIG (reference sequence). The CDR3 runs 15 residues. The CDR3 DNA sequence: TGTGCCTGGAGTATTGGACAGGGGCCTTTCTATGGCTACACCTTC. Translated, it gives CAWSIGQGPFYGYTF.

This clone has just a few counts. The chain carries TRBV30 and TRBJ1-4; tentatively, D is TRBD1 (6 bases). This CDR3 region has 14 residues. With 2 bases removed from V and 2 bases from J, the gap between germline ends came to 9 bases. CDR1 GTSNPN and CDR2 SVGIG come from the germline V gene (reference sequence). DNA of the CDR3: TGTGCCTGGAGTTTGGGGGCGACTAATGAAAAACTGTTTTTT. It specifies CAWSLGATNEKLFF.

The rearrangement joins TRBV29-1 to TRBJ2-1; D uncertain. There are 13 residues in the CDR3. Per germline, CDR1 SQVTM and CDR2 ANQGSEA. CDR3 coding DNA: TGCGCCCTGCTGGGTCCGAATTTTGATGAGCAGTTCTTC. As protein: CALLGPNFDEQFF.

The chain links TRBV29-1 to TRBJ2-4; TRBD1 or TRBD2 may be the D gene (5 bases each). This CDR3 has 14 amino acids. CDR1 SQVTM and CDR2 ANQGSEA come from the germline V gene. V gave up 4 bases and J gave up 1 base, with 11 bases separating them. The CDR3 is CSVVGVLAKNIQYF. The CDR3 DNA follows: TGCAGCGTTGTGGGGGTGTTGGCCAAAAACATTCAGTACTTC.

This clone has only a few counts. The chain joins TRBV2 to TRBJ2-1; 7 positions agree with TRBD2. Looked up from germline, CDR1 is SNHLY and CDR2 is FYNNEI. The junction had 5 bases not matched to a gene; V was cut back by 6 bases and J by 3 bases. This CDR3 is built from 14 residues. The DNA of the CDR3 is TGTGCCAGCAGGGGACTAAAGGTCTACAATGAGCAGTTCTTC. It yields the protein CASRGLKVYNEQFF.

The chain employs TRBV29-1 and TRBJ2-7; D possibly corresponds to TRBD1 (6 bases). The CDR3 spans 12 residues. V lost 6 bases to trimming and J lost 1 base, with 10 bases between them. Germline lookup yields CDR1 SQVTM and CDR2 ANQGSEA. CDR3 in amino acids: CSVQTGSYEQYF. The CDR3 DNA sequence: TGCAGCGTCCAGACAGGTTCCTACGAGCAGTACTTC.

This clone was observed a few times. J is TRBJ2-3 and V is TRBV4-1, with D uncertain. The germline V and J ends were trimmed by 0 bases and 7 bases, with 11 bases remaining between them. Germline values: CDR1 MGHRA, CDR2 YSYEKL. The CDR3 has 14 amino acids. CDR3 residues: CASSQESGFHTQYF. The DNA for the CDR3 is TGCGCCAGCAGCCAAGAATCCGGTTTCCATACGCAGTATTTT.

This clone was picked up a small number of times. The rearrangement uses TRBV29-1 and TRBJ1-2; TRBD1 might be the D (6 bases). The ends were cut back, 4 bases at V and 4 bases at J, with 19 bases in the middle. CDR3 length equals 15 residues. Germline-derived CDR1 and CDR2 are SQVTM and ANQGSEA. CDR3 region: CSVAVPRGSGYGYTF. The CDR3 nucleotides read TGCAGCGTTGCGGTACCCAGGGGATCCGGCTATGGCTACACCTTC.

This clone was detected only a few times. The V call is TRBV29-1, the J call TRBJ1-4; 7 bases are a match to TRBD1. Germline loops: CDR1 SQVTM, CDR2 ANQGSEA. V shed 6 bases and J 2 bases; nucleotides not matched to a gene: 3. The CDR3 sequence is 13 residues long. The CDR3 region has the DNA TGCAGCGTGAGGGGGCCCACTAATGAAAAACTGTTTTTT. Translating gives CSVRGPTNEKLFF.

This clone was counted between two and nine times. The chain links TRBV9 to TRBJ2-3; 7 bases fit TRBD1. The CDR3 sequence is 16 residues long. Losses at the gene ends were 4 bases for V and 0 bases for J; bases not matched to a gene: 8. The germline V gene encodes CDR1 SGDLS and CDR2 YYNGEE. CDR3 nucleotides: TGTGCCAGCAGCACCCGGGACAGCCTTAGCACAGATACGCAGTATTTT. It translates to CASSTRDSLSTDTQYF.

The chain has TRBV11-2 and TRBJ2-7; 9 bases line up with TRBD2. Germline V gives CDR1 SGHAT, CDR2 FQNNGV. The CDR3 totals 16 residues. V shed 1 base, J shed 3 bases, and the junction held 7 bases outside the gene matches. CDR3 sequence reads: CASSLGLAGAGYEQYF. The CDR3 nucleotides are TGTGCCAGCAGCTTAGGGTTAGCGGGAGCGGGCTACGAGCAGTACTTC.

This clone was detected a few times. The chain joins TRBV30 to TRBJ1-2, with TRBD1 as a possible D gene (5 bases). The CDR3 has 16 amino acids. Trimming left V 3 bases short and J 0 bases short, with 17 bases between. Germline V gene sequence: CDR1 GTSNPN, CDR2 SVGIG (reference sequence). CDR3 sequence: CAWRRPGSPANYGYTF. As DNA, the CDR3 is TGTGCCTGGAGGAGGCCAGGGAGCCCAGCTAACTATGGCTACACCTTC. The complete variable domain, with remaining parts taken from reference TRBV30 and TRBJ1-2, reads SQTIHQWPATLVQPVGSPLSLECTVEGTSNPNLYWYRQAAGRGLQLLFYSVGIGQISSEVPQNLSASRPQDRQFILSSKKLLLSDSGFYLCAWRRPGSPANYGYTFGSGTRLTVV.

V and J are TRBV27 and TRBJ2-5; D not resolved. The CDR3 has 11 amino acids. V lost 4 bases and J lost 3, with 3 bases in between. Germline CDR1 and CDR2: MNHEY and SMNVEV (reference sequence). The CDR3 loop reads CASSSEETQYF. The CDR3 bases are TGTGCCAGCAGTTCCGAAGAGACCCAGTACTTC.

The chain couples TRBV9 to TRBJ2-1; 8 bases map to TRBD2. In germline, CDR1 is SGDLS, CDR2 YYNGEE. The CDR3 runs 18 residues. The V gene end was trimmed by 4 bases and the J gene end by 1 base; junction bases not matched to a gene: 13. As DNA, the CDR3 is TGTGCCAGCAGCCCCGGGATGCTAGCGGGTTATTCCTACAATGAGCAGTTCTTC. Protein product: CASSPGMLAGYSYNEQFF.

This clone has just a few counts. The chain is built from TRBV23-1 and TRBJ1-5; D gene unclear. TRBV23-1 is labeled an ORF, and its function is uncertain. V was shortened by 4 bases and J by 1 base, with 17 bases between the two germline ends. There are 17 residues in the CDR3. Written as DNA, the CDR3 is TGCGCCAGCAGTCCCGCGGGCCCCCCGGGGAGCAATCAGCCCCAGCATTTT. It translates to CASSPAGPPGSNQPQHF.

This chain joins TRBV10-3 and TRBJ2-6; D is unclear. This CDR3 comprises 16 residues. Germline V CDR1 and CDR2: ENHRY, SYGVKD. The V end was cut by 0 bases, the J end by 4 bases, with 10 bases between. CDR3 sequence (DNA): TGTGCCATCAGTGAGTCTTGGGGATCCGGGGCCAACGTCCTGACTTTC. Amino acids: CAISESWGSGANVLTF.

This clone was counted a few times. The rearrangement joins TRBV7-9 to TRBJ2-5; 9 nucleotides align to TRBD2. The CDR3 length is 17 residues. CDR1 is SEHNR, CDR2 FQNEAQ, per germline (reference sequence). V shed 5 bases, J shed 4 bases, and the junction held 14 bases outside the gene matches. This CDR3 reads CASSPTVAGAGIETQYF. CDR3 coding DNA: TGTGCCAGCAGCCCGACAGTAGCGGGAGCAGGCATAGAGACCCAGTACTTC.

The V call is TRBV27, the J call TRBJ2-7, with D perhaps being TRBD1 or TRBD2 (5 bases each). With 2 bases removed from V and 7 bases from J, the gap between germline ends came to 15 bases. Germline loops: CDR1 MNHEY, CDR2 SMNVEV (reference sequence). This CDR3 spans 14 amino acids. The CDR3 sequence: CASSLLGPLGEQYF. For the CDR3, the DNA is TGTGCCAGCAGTTTACTGGGACCCCTAGGGGAGCAGTACTTC.

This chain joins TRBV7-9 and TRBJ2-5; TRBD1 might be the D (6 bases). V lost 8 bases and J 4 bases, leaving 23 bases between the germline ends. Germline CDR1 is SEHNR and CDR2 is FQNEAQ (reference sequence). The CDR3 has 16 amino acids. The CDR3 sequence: CASPNWGRLSPETQYF. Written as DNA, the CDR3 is TGTGCCAGCCCTAACTGGGGGCGACTAAGCCCAGAGACCCAGTACTTC.